This paragraph reports one T cell receptor beta chain. This sample was included in a study of blood T cell repertoires in COVID-19. On the study more broadly: COVID-19 samples, acute and convalescent, were from the United States, Italy and Spain. The cDNA or gDNA used as material had been derived from T cells, B-cell-depleted T cells, or PBMCs.

Deletions cut 4 bases from V and 4 bases from J, with 13 bases between. The CDR3 runs 14 residues. Germline lookup yields CDR1 SGHRS and CDR2 YFSETQ. In the original processing: Counts of nucleated cells, estimated from reference gene primer amplification, were obtained. The table came from immunoSEQ multiplex PCR; TCRdb's copy has only in-frame clones and leaves some out. The DNA was the basis for D and trimming; V, J and clone size are from that table. The sample includes around 130,000 clones, 80% to 85% of them seen just once. The sample consisted of peripheral blood. The gene calls are TRBV5-1 and TRBJ2-3; no reliable D call. The TCR comes from an elderly woman with acute or convalescent COVID-19. The CDR3 DNA sequence: TGCGCCAGCAGCCGTCGCACTGTGTCAGATACGCAGTATTTT. Encoded protein: CASSRRTVSDTQYF.